The clone carrying this TCR beta chain was seen more than once but under ten times. The antigen is undetermined. Patients with ophthalmopathy all had a Clinical Activity Score of at least 3, a NOSPECS grade of at least 4 and duration under 3 months. Using RNA transcripts as the source, TCR beta CDR3 regions were amplified. Researchers ran a first-round RT-PCR on the TCR CDR3 using the HTBI primer set. TCRdb independently ran MiXCR on the multiplex PCR reads; one entry per CDR3 protein. The table records roughly 640,000 distinct CDR3 sequences, 16% of them present only once. The sample is drawn from a study of T cells in Graves' hyperthyroidism and ophthalmopathy. The V end lost 0 bases, the J end lost 8 bases, and 16 bases lay between the germline ends. Germline V gives CDR1 SGHAT, CDR2 FQNNGV. The CDR3 is made up of 16 amino acids. Study-level findings and limits: Ophthalmopathy was predicted by the model a median of about six months ahead of onset.

Input material: blood. V and J are TRBV11-2 and TRBJ1-4; a weak D match, TRBD1 (6 bases). This receptor was identified in a woman aged 40 to 49 with Graves' ophthalmopathy. The CDR3 here is CASSLEGGNVGEKLFF. The CDR3 DNA follows: TGTGCCAGCAGCTTAGAGGGGGGCAACGTAGGGGAAAAACTGTTTTTT.